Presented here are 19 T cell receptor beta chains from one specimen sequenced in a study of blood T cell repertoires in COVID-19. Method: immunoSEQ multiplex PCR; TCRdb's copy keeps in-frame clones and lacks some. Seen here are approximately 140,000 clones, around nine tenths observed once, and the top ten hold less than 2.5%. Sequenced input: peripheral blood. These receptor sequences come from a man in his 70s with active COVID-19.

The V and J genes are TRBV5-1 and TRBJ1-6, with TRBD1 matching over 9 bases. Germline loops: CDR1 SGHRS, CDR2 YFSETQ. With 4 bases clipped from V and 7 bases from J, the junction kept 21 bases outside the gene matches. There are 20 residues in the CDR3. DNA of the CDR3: TGCGCCAGCAGCCGAAGAAGCGGACAGGGGTTGTCGAATCGAAATTCACCCCTCCACTTT. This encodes CASSRRSGQGLSNRNSPLHF.

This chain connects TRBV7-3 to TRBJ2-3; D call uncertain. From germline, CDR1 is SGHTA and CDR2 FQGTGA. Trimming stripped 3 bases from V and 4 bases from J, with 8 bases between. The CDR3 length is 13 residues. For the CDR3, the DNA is TGTGCCAGCAGCTTTTTCGAGTCAGATACGCAGTATTTT. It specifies CASSFFESDTQYF.

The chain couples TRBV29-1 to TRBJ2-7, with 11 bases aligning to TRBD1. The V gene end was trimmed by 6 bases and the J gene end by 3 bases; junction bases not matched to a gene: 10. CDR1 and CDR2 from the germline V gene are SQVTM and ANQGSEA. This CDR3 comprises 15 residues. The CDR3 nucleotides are TGCAGCGTCGGGACAGGGGGGAGCCCCTTCTACGAGCAGTACTTC. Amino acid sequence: CSVGTGGSPFYEQYF.

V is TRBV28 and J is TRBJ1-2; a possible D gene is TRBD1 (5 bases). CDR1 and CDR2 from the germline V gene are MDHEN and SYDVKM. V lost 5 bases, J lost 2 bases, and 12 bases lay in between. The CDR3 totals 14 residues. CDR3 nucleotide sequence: TGTGCCAGCAGTAAGGCAGGGCGCAACTATGGCTACACCTTC. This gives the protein CASSKAGRNYGYTF.

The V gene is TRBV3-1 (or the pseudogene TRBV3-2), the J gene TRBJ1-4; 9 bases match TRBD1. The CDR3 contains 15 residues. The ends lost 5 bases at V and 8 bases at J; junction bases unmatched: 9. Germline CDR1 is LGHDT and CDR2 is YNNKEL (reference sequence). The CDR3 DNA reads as TGTGCCAGCAGCACCCAGGGACAGGGTGGAGAAAAACTGTTTTTT. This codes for CASSTQGQGGEKLFF.

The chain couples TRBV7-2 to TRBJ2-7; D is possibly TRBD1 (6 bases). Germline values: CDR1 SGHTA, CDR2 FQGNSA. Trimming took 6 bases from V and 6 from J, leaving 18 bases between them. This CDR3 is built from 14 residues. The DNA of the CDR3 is TGTGCCAGCAGTGCCCCGGCCCAGGGGCTCGAGCAGTACTTC. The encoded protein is CASSAPAQGLEQYF.

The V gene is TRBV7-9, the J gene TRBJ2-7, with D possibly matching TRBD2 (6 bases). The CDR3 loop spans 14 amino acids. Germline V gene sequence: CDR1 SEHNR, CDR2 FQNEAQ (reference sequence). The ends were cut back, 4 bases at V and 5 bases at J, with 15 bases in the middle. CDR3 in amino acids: CASSSAGLNNEQYF. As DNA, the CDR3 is TGTGCCAGCAGCTCCGCGGGACTGAATAACGAGCAGTACTTC.

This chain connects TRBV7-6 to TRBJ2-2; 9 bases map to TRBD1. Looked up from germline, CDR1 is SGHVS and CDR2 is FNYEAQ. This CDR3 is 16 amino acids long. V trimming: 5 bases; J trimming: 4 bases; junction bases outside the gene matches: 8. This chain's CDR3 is CASSTYRGRSTGELFF. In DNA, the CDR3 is TGTGCCAGCAGCACCTACAGGGGGCGCAGCACCGGGGAGCTGTTTTTT.

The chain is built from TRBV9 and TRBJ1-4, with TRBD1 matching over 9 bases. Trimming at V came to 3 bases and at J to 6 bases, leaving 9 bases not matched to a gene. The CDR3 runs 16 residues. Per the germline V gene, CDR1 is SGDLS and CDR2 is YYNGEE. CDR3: CASSATPGTGYEKLFF. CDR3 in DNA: TGTGCCAGCAGCGCGACACCCGGGACAGGGTATGAAAAACTGTTTTTT.

DNA of the CDR3: TGTGCCAGCAGGACTAGCGGGGGAGAGACCCAGTACTTC. This codes for CASRTSGGETQYF. The chain couples TRBV28 to TRBJ2-5; 12 bases are shared with TRBD2. The CDR3 has 13 residues. CDR1 and CDR2 (germline): MDHEN, SYDVKM. The trim removed 6 bases at V and 4 bases at J, leaving 0 bases unmatched.

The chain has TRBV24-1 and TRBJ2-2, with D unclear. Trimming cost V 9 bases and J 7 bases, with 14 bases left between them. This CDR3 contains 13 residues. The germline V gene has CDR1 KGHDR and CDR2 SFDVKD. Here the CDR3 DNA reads TGTGCCACCTCGGCAGGCAAAGTCGGGGAGCTGTTTTTT. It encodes CATSAGKVGELFF.

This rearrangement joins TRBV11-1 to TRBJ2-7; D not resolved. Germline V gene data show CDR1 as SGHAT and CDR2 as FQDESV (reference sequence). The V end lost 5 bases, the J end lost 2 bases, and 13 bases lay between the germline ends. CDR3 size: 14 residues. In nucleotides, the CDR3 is TGTGCCAGCAGCCCGAACTCTAAGCCCTACGAGCAGTACTTC. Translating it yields CASSPNSKPYEQYF.

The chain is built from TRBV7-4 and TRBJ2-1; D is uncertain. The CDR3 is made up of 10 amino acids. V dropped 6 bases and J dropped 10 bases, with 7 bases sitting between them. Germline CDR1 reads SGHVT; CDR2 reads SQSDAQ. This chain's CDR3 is CASRSPEQFF. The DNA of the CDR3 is TGTGCCAGCAGGAGTCCCGAGCAGTTCTTC. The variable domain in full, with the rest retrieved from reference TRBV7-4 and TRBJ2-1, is GAGVSQSPRYKVAKRGRDVALRCDSISGHVTLYWYRQTLGQGSEVLTYSQSDAQRDKSGRPSGRFSAERPERSVSTLKIQRTEQGDSAVYLCASRSPEQFFGPGTRLTVL.

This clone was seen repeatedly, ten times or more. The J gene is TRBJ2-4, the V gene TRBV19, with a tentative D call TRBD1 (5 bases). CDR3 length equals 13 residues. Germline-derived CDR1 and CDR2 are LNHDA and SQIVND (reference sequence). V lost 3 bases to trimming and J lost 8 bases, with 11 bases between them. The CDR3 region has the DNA TGTGCCAGTAGTATTCAGGGCTCGGACATTCAGTACTTC. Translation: CASSIQGSDIQYF.

In DNA form, the CDR3 reads TGTGCCAGCAGCTTTTGGACAGGGGGCTACGAGCAGTACTTC. Its protein is CASSFWTGGYEQYF. The chain recombines TRBV7-2 with TRBJ2-7; 10 bases are shared with TRBD1. Germline CDR1 and CDR2: SGHTA and FQGNSA. This CDR3 has 14 amino acids. V lost 3 bases to trimming and J lost 3 bases; unmatched junction nucleotides: 2.

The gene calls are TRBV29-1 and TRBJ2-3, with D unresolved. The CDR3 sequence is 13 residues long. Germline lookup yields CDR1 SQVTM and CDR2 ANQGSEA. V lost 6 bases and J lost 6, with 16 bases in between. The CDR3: CSVTSLILDTQYF. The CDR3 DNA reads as TGCAGCGTAACATCCTTAATCCTGGATACGCAGTATTTT.

This CDR3 reads CASSFVAAGQETQYF. CDR3 bases: TGCGCCAGCAGCTTCGTAGCAGCGGGCCAAGAGACCCAGTACTTC. This sequence joins TRBV5-1 and TRBJ2-5; weak D call: TRBD2 (6 bases). Germline V gene sequence: CDR1 SGHRS, CDR2 YFSETQ. The CDR3 sequence is 15 residues long. V was clipped by 2 bases and J by 1 base, with 12 bases between them.

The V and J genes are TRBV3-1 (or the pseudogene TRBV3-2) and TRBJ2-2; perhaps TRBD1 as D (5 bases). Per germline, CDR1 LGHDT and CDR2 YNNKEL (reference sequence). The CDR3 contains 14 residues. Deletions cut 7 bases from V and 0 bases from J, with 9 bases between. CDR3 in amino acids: CASTHRPNTGELFF. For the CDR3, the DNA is TGTGCCAGCACCCACAGGCCGAACACCGGGGAGCTGTTTTTT.

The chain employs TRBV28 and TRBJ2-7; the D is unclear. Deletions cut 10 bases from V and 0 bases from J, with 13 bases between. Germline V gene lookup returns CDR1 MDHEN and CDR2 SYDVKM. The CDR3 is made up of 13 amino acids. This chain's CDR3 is CATEASNSYEQYF. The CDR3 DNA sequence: TGTGCCACCGAGGCCTCGAACTCCTACGAGCAGTACTTC.